This TCR beta chain emerged from a study of blood T cell repertoires in COVID-19. Study overall: The United States, Italy and Spain provided the acute and convalescent COVID-19 samples.

The data were produced by immunoSEQ multiplex PCR, yet TCRdb's version contains in-frame clones alone and is incomplete. The sample shows about 200,000 clones, roughly 87% of them seen only once. The CDR3 is made up of 16 amino acids. The sequence derives from a middle-aged man with active or convalescent COVID-19. The sequencing sample was made of peripheral blood. V and J are TRBV21-1 and TRBJ2-5; TRBD2 is taken as the D call from the table, unchecked against the DNA. TRBV21-1 is marked as a pseudogene. The CDR3 nucleotides are TGTGCCAGCAGCCGACTATTTGGACGGGGGGTAGAGACCCAGTACTTC. Translating it yields CASSRLFGRGVETQYF.